The clone carrying this T cell receptor beta chain was seen a few times. What it recognizes is unknown. The protocol was immunoSEQ multiplex PCR, while the TCRdb copy is restricted to in-frame clones and leaves out a portion. Of roughly 150,000 clones detected, approximately 90% appear once; the ten largest clones hold roughly 3%. This sample stems from a study of T cell responses to AZD1222 COVID-19 vaccine. Whole-study results and caveats: Possibly, clonal diversity was underestimated; donors were largely white British and included more females. Repertoires were collected only later (after the peak T cell response had occurred).

The CDR3 extends over 14 amino acids. With V trimmed by 5 bases and J by 3 bases, 5 bases remained unmatched. CDR1 and CDR2 from the germline V gene are SEHNR and FQNEAQ (reference sequence). This chain links TRBV7-9 with TRBJ1-1; 8 bases are shared with TRBD1. The source material was peripheral blood, sampled 28 days after the second AZD1222 dose. This receptor was identified in an adult who received the AZD1222 COVID-19 vaccine. The CDR3, as DNA: TGTGCCAGCAGCGCCACAGGGGGGTACACTGAAGCTTTCTTT. Translating gives CASSATGGYTEAFF.